Listed here is a single TCR beta chain. The target antigen is unknown. TCRdb redid the calling of the reads with MiXCR, one entry per CDR3 protein. Here the sample spans roughly 87,000 distinct CDR3 sequences, around 28% being singletons. These data belong to a study of T cell repertoires in cytomegalovirus infection. The length of the CDR3 is 14 residues. Trimming took off 1 base at V and 6 bases at J, with 16 bases between the two ends. Germline V gene sequence: CDR1 GTSNPN, CDR2 SVGIG (reference sequence). The V and J genes are TRBV30 and TRBJ2-7; no clear D gene. The sequenced sample was CD8+ T cells from cultured PBMCs, obtained from culture after CMV antigen stimulation. This receptor was identified in a human donor in good health (CMV status not recorded). Some clones in this sample may be carry-over from other donors' samples. The CDR3 loop is CAWSARFERGEQYF. The CDR3 nucleotides are TGTGCCTGGAGTGCCCGTTTTGAACGCGGCGAGCAGTACTTC.